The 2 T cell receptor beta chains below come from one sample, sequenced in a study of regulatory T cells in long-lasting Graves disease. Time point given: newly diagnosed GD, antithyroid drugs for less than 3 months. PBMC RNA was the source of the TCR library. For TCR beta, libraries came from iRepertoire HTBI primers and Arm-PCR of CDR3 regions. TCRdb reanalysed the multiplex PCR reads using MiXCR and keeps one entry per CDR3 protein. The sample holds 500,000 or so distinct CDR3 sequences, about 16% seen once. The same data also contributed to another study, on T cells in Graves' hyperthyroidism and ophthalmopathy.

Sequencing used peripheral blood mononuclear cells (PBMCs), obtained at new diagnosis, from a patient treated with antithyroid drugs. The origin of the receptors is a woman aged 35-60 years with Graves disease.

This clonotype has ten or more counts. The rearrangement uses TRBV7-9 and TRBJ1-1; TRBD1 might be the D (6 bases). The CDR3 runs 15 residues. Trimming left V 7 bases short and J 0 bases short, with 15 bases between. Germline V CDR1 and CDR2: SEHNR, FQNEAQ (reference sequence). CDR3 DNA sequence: TGTGCCAGCAACCACGGAGGGGGGATGAACACTGAAGCTTTCTTT. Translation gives CASNHGGGMNTEAFF.

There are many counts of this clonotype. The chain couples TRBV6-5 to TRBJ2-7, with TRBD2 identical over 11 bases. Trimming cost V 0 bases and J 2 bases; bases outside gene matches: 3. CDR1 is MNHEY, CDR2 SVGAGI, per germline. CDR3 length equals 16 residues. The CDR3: CASSYSSLAGAYEQYF. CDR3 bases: TGTGCCAGCAGTTACTCCTCACTAGCGGGGGCCTACGAGCAGTACTTC.